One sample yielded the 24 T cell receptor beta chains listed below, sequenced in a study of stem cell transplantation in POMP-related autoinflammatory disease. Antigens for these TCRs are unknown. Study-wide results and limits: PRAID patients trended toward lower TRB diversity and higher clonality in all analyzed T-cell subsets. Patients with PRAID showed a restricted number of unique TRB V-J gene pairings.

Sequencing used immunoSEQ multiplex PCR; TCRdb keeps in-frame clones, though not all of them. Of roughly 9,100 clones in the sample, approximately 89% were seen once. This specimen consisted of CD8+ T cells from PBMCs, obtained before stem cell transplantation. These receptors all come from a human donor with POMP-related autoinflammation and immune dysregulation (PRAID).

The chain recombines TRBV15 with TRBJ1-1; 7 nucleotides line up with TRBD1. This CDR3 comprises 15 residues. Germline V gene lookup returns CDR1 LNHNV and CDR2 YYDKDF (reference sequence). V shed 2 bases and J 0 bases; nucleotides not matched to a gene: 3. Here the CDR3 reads CATSRNRGMNTEAFF. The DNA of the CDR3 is TGTGCCACCAGCAGAAACAGGGGAATGAACACTGAAGCTTTCTTT. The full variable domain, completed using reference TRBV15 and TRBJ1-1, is DAMVIQNPRYQVTQFGKPVTLSCSQTLNHNVMYWYQQKSSQAPKLLFHYYDKDFNNEADTPDNFQSRRPNTSFCFLDIRSPGLGDTAMYLCATSRNRGMNTEAFFGQGTRLTVV.

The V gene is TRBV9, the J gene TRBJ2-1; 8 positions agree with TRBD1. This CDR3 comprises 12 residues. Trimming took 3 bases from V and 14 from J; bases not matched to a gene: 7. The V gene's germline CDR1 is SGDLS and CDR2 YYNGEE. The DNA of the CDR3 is TGTGCCAGCAGCGACGGACAGGGCAAGAAGTTCTTC. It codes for CASSDGQGKKFF.

The CDR3 reads CAWSVPTGTSYEQYF. CDR3 bases: TGTGCCTGGAGTGTACCTACAGGGACTTCCTACGAGCAGTACTTC. The V call is TRBV30, the J call TRBJ2-7; D possibly uses TRBD1 or TRBD2 (6 bases each). Germline V gene sequence: CDR1 GTSNPN, CDR2 SVGIG (reference sequence). The ends were cut back, 0 bases at V and 1 base at J, with 13 bases in the middle. This CDR3 region has 15 residues.

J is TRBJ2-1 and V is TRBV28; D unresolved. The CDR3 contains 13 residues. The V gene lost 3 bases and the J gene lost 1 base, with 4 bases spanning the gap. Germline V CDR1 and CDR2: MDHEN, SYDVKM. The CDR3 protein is CASSFRSYNEQFF. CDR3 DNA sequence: TGTGCCAGCAGTTTTCGATCCTACAATGAGCAGTTCTTC. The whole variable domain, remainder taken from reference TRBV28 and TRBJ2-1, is DVKVTQSSRYLVKRTGEKVFLECVQDMDHENMFWYRQDPGLGLRLIYFSYDVKMKEKGDIPEGYSVSREKKERFSLILESASTNQTSMYLCASSFRSYNEQFFGPGTRLTVL.

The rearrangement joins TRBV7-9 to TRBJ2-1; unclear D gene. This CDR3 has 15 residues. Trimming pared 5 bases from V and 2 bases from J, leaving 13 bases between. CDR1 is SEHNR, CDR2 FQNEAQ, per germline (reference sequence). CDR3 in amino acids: CASSPAQGTYNEQFF. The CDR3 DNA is TGTGCCAGCAGCCCGGCCCAAGGGACCTACAATGAGCAGTTCTTC.

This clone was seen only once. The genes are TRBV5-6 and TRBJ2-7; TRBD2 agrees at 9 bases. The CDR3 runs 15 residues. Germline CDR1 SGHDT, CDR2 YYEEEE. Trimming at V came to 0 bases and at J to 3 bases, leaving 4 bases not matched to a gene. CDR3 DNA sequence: TGTGCCAGCAGCTTGGGACTAGCGGAAATCTACGAGCAGTACTTC. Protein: CASSLGLAEIYEQYF.

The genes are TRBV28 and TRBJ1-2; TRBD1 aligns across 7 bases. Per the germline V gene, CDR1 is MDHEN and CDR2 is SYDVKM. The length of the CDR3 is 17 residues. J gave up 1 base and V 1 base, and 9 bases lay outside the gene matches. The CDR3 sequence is CASSLLKGALGNYGYTF. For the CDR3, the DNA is TGTGCCAGCAGTTTATTAAAGGGGGCTCTTGGTAACTATGGCTACACCTTC.

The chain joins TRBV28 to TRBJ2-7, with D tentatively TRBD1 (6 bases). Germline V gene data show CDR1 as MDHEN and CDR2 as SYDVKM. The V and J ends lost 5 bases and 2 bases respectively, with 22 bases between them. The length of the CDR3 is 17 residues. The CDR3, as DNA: TGTGCCAGCAGTGCTATCCCCGACAGGTACCCTACCTACGAGCAGTACTTC. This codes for CASSAIPDRYPTYEQYF.

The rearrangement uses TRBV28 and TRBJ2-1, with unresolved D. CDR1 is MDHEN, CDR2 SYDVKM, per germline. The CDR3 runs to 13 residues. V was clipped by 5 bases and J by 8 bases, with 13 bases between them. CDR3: CASSKINWDEQFF. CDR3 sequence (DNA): TGTGCCAGCAGTAAGATCAATTGGGATGAGCAGTTCTTC.

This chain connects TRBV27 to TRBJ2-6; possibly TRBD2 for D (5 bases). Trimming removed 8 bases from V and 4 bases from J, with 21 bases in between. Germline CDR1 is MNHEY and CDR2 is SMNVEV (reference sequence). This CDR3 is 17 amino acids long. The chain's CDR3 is CASGQRTVLGGANVLTF. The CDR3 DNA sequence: TGTGCCAGCGGTCAACGGACTGTCCTTGGAGGGGCCAACGTCCTGACTTTC.

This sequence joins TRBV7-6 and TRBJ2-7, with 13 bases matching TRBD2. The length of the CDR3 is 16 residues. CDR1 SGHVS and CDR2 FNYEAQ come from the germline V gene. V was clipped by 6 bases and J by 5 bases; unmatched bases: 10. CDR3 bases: TGTGCCAGCAGTCCACTCTACACTAGCGGGGGGGACGAGCAGTACTTC. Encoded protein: CASSPLYTSGGDEQYF.

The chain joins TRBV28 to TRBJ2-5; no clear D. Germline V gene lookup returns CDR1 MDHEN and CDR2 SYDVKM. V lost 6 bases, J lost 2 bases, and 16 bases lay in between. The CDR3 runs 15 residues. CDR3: CASSSWVESQETQYF. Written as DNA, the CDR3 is TGTGCCAGCAGCTCCTGGGTCGAATCACAAGAGACCCAGTACTTC.

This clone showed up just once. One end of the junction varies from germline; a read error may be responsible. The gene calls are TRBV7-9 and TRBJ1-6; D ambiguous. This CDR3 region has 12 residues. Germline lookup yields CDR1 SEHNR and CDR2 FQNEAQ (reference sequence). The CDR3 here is CASSSTPGSKEF. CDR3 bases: TGTGCCAGCAGCTCCACCCCGGGGTCTAAGGAATTT.

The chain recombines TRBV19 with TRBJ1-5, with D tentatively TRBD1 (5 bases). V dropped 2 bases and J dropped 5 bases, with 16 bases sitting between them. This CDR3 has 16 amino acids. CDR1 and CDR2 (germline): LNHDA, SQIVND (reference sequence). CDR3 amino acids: CASSIRGGRAHQPQHF. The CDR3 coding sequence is TGTGCCAGTAGTATAAGGGGTGGCAGGGCCCATCAGCCCCAGCATTTT.

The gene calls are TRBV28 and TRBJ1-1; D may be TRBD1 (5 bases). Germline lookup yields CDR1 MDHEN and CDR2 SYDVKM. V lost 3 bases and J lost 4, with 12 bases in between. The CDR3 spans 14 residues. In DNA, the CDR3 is TGTGCCAGCAGTTTTACTGGGGCGGGCACTGAAGCTTTCTTT. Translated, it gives CASSFTGAGTEAFF.

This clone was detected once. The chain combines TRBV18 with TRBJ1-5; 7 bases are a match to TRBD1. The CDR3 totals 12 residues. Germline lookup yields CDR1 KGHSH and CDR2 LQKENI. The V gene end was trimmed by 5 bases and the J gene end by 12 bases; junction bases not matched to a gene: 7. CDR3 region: CASSSQGVHQHF. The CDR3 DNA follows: TGTGCCAGCTCAAGCCAGGGGGTGCACCAGCATTTT.

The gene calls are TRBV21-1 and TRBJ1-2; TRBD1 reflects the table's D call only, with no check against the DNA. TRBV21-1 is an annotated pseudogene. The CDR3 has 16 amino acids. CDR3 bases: TGTGCCAGCAGCAAGCTCCGGAGTCAGGGGGCGTCTGGCTACACCTTC. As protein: CASSKLRSQGASGYTF.

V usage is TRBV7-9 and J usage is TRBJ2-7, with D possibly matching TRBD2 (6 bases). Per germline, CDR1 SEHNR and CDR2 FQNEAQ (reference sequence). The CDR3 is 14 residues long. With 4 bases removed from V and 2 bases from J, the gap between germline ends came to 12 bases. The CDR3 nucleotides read TGTGCCAGCAGCTCGGGACTGCTTCCCTACGAGCAGTACTTC. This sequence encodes CASSSGLLPYEQYF.

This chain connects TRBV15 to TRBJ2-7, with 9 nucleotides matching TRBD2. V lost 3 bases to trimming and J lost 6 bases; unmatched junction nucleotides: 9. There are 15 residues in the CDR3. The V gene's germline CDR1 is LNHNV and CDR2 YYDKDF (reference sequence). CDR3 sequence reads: CATSSRAGGQIEQYF. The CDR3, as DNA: TGTGCCACCAGCAGTAGAGCGGGAGGACAGATCGAGCAGTACTTC.

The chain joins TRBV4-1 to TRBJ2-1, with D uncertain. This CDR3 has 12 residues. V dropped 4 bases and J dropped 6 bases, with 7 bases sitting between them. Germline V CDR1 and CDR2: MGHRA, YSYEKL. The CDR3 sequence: CASSRPGNEQFF. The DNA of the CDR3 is TGCGCCAGCAGCCGCCCAGGCAATGAGCAGTTCTTC.

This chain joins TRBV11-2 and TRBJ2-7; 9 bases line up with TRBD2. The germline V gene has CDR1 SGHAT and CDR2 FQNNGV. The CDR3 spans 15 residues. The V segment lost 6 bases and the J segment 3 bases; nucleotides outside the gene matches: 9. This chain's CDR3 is CASSWGGGALYEQYF. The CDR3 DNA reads TGTGCCAGCAGTTGGGGCGGGGGGGCGCTCTACGAGCAGTACTTC.

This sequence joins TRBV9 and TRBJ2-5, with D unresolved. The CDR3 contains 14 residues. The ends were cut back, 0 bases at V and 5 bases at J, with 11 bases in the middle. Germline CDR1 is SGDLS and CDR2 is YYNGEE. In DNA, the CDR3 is TGTGCCAGCAGCGTAGGTGATCCGGTGGAGACCCAGTACTTC. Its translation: CASSVGDPVETQYF.

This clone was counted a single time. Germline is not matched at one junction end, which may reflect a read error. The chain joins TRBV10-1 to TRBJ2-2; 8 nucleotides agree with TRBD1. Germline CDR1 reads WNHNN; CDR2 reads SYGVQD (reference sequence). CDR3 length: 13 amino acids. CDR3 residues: CASSDSVTGVLFF. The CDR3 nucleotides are TGCGCCAGCAGTGATTCCGTGACAGGGGTGCTGTTTTTT.

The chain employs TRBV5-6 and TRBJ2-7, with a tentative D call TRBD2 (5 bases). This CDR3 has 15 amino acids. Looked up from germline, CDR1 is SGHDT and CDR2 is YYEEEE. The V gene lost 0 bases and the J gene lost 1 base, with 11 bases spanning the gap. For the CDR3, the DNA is TGTGCCAGCAGCTTGGACCCCGGGGATTCCTACGAGCAGTACTTC. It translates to CASSLDPGDSYEQYF.